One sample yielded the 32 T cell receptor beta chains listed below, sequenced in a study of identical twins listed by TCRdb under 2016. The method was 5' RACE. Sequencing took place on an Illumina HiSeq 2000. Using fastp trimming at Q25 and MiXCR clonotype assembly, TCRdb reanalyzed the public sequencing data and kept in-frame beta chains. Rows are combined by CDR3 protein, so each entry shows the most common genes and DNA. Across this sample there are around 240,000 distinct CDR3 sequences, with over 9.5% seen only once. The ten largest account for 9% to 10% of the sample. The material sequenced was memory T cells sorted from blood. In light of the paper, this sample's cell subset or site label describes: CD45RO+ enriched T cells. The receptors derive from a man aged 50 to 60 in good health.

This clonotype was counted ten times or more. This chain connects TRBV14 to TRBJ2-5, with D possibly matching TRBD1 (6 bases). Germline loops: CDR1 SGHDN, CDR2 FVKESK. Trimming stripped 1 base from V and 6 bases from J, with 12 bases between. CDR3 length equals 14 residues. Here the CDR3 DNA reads TGTGCCAGCAGCCAAGTTGAAGGGGGAAAGACCCAGTACTTC. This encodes CASSQVEGGKTQYF.

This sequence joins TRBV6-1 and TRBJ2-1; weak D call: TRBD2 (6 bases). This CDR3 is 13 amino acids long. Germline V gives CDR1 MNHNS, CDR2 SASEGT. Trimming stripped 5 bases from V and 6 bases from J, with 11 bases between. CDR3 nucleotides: TGTGCCAGCAGTAAGGAGACTAGCAATGAGCAGTTCTTC. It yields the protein CASSKETSNEQFF.

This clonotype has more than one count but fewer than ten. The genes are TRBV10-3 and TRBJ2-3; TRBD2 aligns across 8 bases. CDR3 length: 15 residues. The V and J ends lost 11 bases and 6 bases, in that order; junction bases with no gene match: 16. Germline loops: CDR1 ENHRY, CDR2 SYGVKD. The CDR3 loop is CAVQEGPAGGDTQYF. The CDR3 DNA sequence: TGTGCCGTTCAGGAGGGTCCCGCGGGGGGCGATACGCAGTATTTT.

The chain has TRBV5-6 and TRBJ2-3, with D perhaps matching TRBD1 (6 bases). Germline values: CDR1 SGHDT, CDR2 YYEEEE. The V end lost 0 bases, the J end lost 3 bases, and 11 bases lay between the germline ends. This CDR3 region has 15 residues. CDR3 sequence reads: CASSLDLRGTDTQYF. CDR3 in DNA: TGTGCCAGCAGCTTGGATCTTAGGGGGACAGATACGCAGTATTTT. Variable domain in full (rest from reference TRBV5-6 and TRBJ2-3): DAGVTQSPTHLIKTRGQQVTLRCSPKSGHDTVSWYQQALGQGPQFIFQYYEEEERQRGNFPDRFSGHQFPNYSSELNVNALLLGDSALYLCASSLDLRGTDTQYFGPGTRLTVL.

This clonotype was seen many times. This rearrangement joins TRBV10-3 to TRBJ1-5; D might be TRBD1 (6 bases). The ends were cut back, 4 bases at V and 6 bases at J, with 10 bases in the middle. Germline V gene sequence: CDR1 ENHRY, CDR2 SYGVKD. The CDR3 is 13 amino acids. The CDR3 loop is CAISADRSQPQHF. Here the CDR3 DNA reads TGTGCCATCAGTGCCGACAGGAGTCAGCCCCAGCATTTT.

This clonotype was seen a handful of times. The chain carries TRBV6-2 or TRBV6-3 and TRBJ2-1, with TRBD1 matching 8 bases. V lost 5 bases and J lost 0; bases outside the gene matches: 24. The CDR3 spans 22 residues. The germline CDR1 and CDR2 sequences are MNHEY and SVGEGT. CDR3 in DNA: TGTGCCAGCAGTACCGAAAGGACCAAAGACAGGGGAAAGCTGGGCTCCTACAATGAGCAGTTCTTC. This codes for CASSTERTKDRGKLGSYNEQFF.

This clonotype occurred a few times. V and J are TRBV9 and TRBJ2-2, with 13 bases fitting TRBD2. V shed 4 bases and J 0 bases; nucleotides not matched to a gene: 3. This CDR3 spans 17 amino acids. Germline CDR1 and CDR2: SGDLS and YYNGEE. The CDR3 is CASSSGLAGPNTGELFF. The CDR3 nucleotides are TGTGCCAGCAGCTCGGGACTAGCGGGGCCGAACACCGGGGAGCTGTTTTTT.

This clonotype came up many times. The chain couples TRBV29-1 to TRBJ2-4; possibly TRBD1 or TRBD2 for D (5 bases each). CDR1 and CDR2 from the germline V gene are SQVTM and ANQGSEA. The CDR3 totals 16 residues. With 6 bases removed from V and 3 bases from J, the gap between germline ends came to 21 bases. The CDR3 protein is CSVPGFGAGGKNIQYF. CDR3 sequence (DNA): TGCAGCGTCCCCGGATTCGGGGCCGGTGGCAAAAACATTCAGTACTTC.

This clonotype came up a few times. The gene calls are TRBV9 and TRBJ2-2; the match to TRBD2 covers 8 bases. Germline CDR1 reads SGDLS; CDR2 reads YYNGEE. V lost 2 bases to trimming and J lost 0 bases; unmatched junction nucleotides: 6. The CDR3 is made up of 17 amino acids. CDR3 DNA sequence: TGTGCCAGCAGCGTCCCCAGCGGGAGCCCGAACACCGGGGAGCTGTTTTTT. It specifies CASSVPSGSPNTGELFF.

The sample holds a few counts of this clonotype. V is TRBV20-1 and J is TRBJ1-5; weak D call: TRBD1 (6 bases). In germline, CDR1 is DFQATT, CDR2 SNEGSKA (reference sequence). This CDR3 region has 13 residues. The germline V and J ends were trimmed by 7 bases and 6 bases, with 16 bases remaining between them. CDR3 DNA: TGCAGTGTCGACAGGCCAAGCGGTCAGCCCCAGCATTTT. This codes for CSVDRPSGQPQHF.

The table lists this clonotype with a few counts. The CDR3 DNA follows: TGCAGCGCGGGACAGATTGAAGCTTTCTTT. Translation gives CSAGQIEAFF. This rearrangement joins TRBV29-1 to TRBJ1-1; the match to TRBD1 covers 7 bases. This CDR3 spans 10 amino acids. The V and J ends lost 7 bases and 7 bases, in that order; junction bases with no gene match: 3. CDR1 SQVTM and CDR2 ANQGSEA come from the germline V gene. The complete variable domain, with remaining parts taken from reference TRBV29-1 and TRBJ1-1, reads SAVISQKPSRDICQRGTSLTIQCQVDSQVTMMFWYRQQPGQSLTLIATANQGSEATYESGFVIDKFPISRPNLTFSTLTVSNMSPEDSSIYLCSAGQIEAFFGQGTRLTVV.

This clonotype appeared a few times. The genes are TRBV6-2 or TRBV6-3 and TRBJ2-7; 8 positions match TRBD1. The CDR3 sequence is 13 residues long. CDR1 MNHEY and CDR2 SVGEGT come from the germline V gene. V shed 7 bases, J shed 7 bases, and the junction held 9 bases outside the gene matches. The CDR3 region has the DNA TGTGCCAGCACCTCAAGACAGGGGCGGGAGCAGTACTTC. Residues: CASTSRQGREQYF.

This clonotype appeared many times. The CDR3 bases are TGTGCCAGCAGCCCGGGCTTGTCTGGGGCCAACGTCCTGACTTTC. This codes for CASSPGLSGANVLTF. V usage is TRBV5-6 and J usage is TRBJ2-6; no firm D call. Germline V lookup: CDR1 SGHDT, CDR2 YYEEEE. The CDR3 contains 15 residues. Trimming shortened V by 4 bases and J by 1 base, and 9 bases separated the two germline ends. The full variable domain, in which reference TRBV5-6 and TRBJ2-6 provide the parts outside the CDR3, is DAGVTQSPTHLIKTRGQQVTLRCSPKSGHDTVSWYQQALGQGPQFIFQYYEEEERQRGNFPDRFSGHQFPNYSSELNVNALLLGDSALYLCASSPGLSGANVLTFGAGSRLTVL.

As DNA, the CDR3 is TGTGCCAGCAGCCAATGGCCGAGGGTAATCGATAATTCACCCCTCCACTTT. As protein: CASSQWPRVIDNSPLHF. The rearrangement links TRBV4-2 to TRBJ1-6; unclear D gene. Germline-derived CDR1 and CDR2 are LGHNA and YNFKEQ. V gave up 2 bases and J gave up 5 bases, with 16 bases separating them. The length of the CDR3 is 17 residues.

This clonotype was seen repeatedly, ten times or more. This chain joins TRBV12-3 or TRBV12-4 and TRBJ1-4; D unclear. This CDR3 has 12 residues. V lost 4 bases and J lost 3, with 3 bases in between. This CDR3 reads CASSWSNEKLFF. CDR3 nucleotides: TGTGCCAGCAGTTGGTCTAATGAAAAACTGTTTTTT.

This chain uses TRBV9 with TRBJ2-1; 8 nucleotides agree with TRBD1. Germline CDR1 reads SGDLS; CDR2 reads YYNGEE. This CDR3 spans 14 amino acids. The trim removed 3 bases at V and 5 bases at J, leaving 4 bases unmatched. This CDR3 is CASSAGTGDNEQFF. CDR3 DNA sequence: TGTGCCAGCAGCGCCGGGACAGGAGACAATGAGCAGTTCTTC. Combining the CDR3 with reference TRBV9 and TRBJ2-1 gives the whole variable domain DSGVTQTPKHLITATGQRVTLRCSPRSGDLSVYWYQQSLDQGLQFLIQYYNGEERAKGNILERFSAQQFPDLHSELNLSSLELGDSALYFCASSAGTGDNEQFFGPGTRLTVL.

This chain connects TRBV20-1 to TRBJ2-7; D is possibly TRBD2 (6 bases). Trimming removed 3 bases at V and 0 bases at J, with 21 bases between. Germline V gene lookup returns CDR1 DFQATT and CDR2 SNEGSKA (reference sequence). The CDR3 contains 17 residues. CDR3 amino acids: CSARSLSGHYPSYEQYF. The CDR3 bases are TGCAGTGCTAGGTCCCTCAGCGGGCACTACCCCTCCTACGAGCAGTACTTC.

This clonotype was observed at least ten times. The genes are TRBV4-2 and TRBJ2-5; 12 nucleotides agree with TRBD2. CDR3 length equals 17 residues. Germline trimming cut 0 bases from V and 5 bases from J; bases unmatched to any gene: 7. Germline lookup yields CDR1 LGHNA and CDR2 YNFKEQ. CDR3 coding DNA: TGTGCCAGCAGCCAAGAGGCACTAGCGGGAGGAGGGGAGACCCAGTACTTC. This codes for CASSQEALAGGGETQYF.

In DNA, the CDR3 is TGTGCCAGCAGCCGGCGGCGGGGGTCGAACACCGGGGAGCTGTTTTTT. It specifies CASSRRRGSNTGELFF. The chain recombines TRBV7-2 with TRBJ2-2; 7 nucleotides agree with TRBD2. There are 16 residues in the CDR3. Unmatched junction bases numbered 6, after V lost 5 bases and J lost 0 bases. Germline assignment: CDR1 SGHTA and CDR2 FQGNSA. Drawing the rest from reference TRBV7-2 and TRBJ2-2, the complete variable domain is GAGVSQSPSNKVTEKGKDVELRCDPISGHTALYWYRQSLGQGLEFLIYFQGNSAPDKSGLPSDRFSAERTGGSVSTLTIQRTQQEDSAVYLCASSRRRGSNTGELFFGEGSRLTVL.

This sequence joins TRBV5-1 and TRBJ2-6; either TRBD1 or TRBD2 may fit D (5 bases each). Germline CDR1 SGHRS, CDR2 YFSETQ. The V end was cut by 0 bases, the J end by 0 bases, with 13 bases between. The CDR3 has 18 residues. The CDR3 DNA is TGCGCCAGCAGCTTGGGGGGACGGCCGGACTCTGGGGCCAACGTCCTGACTTTC. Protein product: CASSLGGRPDSGANVLTF.

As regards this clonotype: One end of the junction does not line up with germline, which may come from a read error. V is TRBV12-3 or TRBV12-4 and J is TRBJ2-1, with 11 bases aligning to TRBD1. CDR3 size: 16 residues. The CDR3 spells CASSPPRGQGDNVQFF. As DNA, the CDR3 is TGTGCCAGCAGTCCCCCCCGGGGACAGGGGGACAATGTGCAGTTCTTC.

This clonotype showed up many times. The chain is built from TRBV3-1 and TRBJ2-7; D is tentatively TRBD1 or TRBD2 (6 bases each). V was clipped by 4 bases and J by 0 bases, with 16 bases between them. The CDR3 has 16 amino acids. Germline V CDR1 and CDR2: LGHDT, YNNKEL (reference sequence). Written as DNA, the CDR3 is TGTGCCAGCAGCCGTTTCGAAGGGGGGAGCTCCTACGAGCAGTACTTC. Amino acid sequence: CASSRFEGGSSYEQYF.

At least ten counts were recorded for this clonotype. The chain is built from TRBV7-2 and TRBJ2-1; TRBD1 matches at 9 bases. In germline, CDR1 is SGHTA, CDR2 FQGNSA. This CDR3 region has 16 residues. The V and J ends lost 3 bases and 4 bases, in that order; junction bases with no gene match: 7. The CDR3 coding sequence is TGTGCCAGCAGCTTCGCAACCGGGACAGGGTACAATGAGCAGTTCTTC. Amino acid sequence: CASSFATGTGYNEQFF.

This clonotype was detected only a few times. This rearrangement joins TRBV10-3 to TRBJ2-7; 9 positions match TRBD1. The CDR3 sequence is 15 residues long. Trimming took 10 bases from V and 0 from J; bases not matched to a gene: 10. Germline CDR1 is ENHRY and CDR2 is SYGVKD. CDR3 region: CATHYGQGHSYEQYF. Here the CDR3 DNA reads TGTGCCACGCACTACGGACAGGGGCACTCCTACGAGCAGTACTTC.

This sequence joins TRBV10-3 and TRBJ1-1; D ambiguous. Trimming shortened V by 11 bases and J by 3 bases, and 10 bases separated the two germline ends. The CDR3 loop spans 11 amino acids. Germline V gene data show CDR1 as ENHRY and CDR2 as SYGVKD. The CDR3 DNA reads TGTGCCTCCGTTGAGGACACTGAAGCTTTCTTT. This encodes CASVEDTEAFF.

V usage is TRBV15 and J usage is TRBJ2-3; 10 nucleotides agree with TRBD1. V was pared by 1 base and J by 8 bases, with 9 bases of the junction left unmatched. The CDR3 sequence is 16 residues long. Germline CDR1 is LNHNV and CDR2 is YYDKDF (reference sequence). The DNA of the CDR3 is TGTGCCACCAGCAGAGGAACGGGACAGGGGTCAGTTACGCAGTATTTT. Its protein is CATSRGTGQGSVTQYF. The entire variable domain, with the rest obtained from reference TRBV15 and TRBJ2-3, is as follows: DAMVIQNPRYQVTQFGKPVTLSCSQTLNHNVMYWYQQKSSQAPKLLFHYYDKDFNNEADTPDNFQSRRPNTSFCFLDIRSPGLGDTAMYLCATSRGTGQGSVTQYFGPGTRLTVL.

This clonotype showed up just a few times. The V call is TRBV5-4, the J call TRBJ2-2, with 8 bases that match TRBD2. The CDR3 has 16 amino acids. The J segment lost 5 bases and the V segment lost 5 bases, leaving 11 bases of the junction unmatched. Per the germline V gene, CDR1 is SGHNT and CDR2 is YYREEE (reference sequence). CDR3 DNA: TGTGCCAGCAGGAATGAGGCCAGCGGGGGTACCGGGGAGCTGTTTTTT. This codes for CASRNEASGGTGELFF.

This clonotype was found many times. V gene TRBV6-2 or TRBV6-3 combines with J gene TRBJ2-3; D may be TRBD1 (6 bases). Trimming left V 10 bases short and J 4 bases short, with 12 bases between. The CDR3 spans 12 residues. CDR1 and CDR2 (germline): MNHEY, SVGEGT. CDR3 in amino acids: CAITGPADTQYF. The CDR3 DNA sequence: TGTGCCATCACAGGGCCCGCAGATACGCAGTATTTT.

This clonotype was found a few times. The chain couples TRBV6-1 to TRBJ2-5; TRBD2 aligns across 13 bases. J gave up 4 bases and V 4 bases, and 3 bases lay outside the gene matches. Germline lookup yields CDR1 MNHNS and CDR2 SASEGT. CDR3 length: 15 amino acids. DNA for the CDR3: TGTGCCAGCAGTGTGGGACTAGCGGGGTTAGAGACCCAGTACTTC. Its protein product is CASSVGLAGLETQYF.

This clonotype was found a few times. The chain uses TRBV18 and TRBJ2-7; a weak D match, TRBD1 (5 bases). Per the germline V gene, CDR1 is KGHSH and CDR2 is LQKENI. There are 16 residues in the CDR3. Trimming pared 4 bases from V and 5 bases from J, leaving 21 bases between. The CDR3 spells CASSLTSPGIVNEQYF. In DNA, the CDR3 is TGTGCCAGCTCACTAACCTCTCCAGGGATAGTGAACGAGCAGTACTTC.

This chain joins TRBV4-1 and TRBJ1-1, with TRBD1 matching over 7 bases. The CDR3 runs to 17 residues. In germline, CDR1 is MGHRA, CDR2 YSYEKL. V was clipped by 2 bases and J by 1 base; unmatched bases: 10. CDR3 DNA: TGCGCCAGCAGCCAATATCGAACGGGACAGCGGAACACTGAAGCTTTCTTT. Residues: CASSQYRTGQRNTEAFF.

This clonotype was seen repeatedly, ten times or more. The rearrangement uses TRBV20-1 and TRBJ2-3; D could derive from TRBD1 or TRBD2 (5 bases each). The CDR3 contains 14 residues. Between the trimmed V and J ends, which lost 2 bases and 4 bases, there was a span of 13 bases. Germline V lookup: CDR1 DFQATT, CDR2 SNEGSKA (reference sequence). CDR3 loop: CSARRQSGADTQYF. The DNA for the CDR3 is TGCAGTGCTAGAAGACAGTCCGGGGCAGATACGCAGTATTTT.